The T cell receptor (beta chain) under discussion was sequenced for a study of early T cells in non-severe SARS-CoV-2 infection. The wider study: With bulk RNA from unsorted whole blood as input, sequencing yielded unpaired chains.

TCRdb reprocessed the 5' RACE reads with MiXCR, giving one entry per CDR3 protein. Of tens of thousands of distinct CDR3 sequences listed, about 10% are singletons. This clonotype has more than one count but fewer than ten. Germline V gene data show CDR1 as SGHTA and CDR2 as FQGNSA. Trimming left V 5 bases short and J 8 bases short, with 19 bases between. This CDR3 comprises 15 residues. This material consisted of whole blood, taken at baseline. The V gene is TRBV7-2, the J gene TRBJ1-5; a weak D match, TRBD1 (5 bases). The receptor comes from an adult who was a healthcare worker with PCR-confirmed SARS-CoV-2 infection or an uninfected control (not recorded which). The CDR3 spells CASSGTPGLLEPQHF. For the CDR3, the DNA is TGTGCCAGCAGCGGAACCCCAGGGCTTTTGGAGCCCCAGCATTTT.